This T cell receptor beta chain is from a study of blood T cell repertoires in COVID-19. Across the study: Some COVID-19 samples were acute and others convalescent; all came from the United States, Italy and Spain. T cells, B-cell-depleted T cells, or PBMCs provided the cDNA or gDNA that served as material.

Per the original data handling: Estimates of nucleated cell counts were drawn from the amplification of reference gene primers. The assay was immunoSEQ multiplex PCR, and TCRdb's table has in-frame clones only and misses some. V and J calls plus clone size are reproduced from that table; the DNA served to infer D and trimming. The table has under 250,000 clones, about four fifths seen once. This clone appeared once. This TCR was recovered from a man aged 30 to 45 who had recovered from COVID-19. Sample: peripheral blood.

The CDR3 sequence is CASSQMTDGEQYF. The DNA for the CDR3 is TGTGCCAGCAGCCAAATGACAGACGGCGAGCAGTACTTC. The chain joins TRBV16 to TRBJ2-7; possibly TRBD1 for D (5 bases). This CDR3 has 13 amino acids. V shed 2 bases and J shed 6 bases, with 11 bases lying between them. Germline CDR1 is KGHSY and CDR2 is FQNENV.